What follows are 8 T cell receptor beta chains derived from one specimen sequenced in a study of CD4+ T cells in melanoma. The data were produced by immunoSEQ multiplex PCR, yet TCRdb's version contains in-frame clones alone and is incomplete. The sample lists some 12,000 clones, more than 60% occurring once. The sequenced sample was cells from a culture (not recorded whether cultured in vitro). These receptors were taken from a human donor with melanoma.

This chain connects TRBV14 to TRBJ2-2; the D gene is possibly TRBD2 (6 bases). The CDR3 covers 19 residues. Germline-derived CDR1 and CDR2 are SGHDN and FVKESK. The germline V and J ends were trimmed by 1 base and 0 bases, with 18 bases remaining between them. CDR3 in amino acids: CASSQGRLAFSPNTGELFF. The CDR3 DNA reads as TGTGCCAGCAGCCAAGGGCGCCTAGCGTTTTCCCCGAACACCGGGGAGCTGTTTTTT.

The chain joins TRBV7-9 to TRBJ1-5; TRBD1 matches 9 bases. The CDR3 consists of 15 residues. Germline V CDR1 and CDR2: SEHNR, FQNEAQ (reference sequence). V dropped 1 base and J dropped 6; count of bases not matched to a gene: 4. DNA of the CDR3: TGTGCCAGCAGCTTAGGGACAGGGGTCTTTCAGCCCCAGCATTTT. Amino acids: CASSLGTGVFQPQHF.

This clone was seen only once. The chain joins TRBV5-1 to TRBJ2-5; 9 nucleotides match TRBD1. The CDR3 spans 13 residues. CDR1 is SGHRS, CDR2 YFSETQ, per germline. The V gene end was trimmed by 6 bases and the J gene end by 5 bases; junction bases not matched to a gene: 5. CDR3: CASNRGLGETQYF. The CDR3 region has the DNA TGCGCCAGCAACAGGGGGCTTGGGGAGACCCAGTACTTC.

This rearrangement joins TRBV30 to TRBJ1-6, with TRBD1 as a possible D gene (5 bases). The CDR3 sequence is 15 residues long. The germline V and J ends were trimmed by 5 bases and 5 bases, with 16 bases remaining between them. In germline, CDR1 is GTSNPN, CDR2 SVGIG (reference sequence). The CDR3 loop is CAWGRRDADNSPLHF. The CDR3 DNA follows: TGTGCCTGGGGTCGACGGGACGCCGATAATTCACCCCTCCACTTT.

Only a few counts were recorded for this clone. The chain recombines TRBV5-1 with TRBJ2-5, with unresolved D. V gave up 0 bases and J gave up 1 base, with 7 bases separating them. CDR3 size: 14 residues. The germline gives CDR1 SGHRS, CDR2 YFSETQ. The CDR3 sequence: CASSLVGPQETQYF. CDR3 DNA: TGCGCCAGCAGCTTGGTAGGGCCCCAAGAGACCCAGTACTTC.

CDR3 nucleotides: TGTGCCAGCAGCCAAGTTGTTCCCATACTTTCGAGGGGGACTGAAGCTTTCTTT. It specifies CASSQVVPILSRGTEAFF. The chain couples TRBV14 to TRBJ1-1; D might be TRBD1 (6 bases). Trimming pared 1 base from V and 5 bases from J, leaving 23 bases between. Germline V gene data show CDR1 as SGHDN and CDR2 as FVKESK. This CDR3 spans 18 amino acids.

This chain joins TRBV6-6 and TRBJ1-4; D call uncertain. The CDR3 extends over 12 amino acids. Between the trimmed V and J ends, which lost 6 bases and 10 bases, there was a span of 12 bases. Germline loops: CDR1 MNHNY, CDR2 SVGAGI (reference sequence). The CDR3 DNA sequence: TGTGCCAGCAGCCTTAACTTGAGAAAACTGTTTTTT. Its translation is CASSLNLRKLFF.

This chain links TRBV5-5 with TRBJ1-1; D is unresolved. The CDR3 is made up of 14 amino acids. Trimming removed 6 bases at V and 4 bases at J, with 16 bases between. Germline CDR1 is SGHKS and CDR2 is YYEKEE (reference sequence). Here the CDR3 reads CASTTEGVVTEAFF. The CDR3 DNA reads TGTGCCAGCACCACCGAGGGAGTGGTCACTGAAGCTTTCTTT.